These 9 T cell receptor beta chains were sequenced from one sample in a study of shared clonotypes between healthy human individuals. In the naive CD8 group, cells lacked CD45RO and were positively selected for CCR7, so terminally differentiated effector memory CD45RA+ cells were left out. The assay was immunoSEQ multiplex PCR, and TCRdb's table has in-frame clones only and misses some. Of about 2.2 million clones listed, around 93% were seen once; the top ten hold about 1.7%. Sequencing used naive CD8+ T cells from PBMCs. Receptors originate from a man younger than 30 in good health. Some clones in this sample may be carry-over from other donors' samples.

The chain uses TRBV6-4 and TRBJ2-6; 8 positions match TRBD2. The CDR3 sequence is 15 residues long. Trimming took 6 bases from V and 4 from J; bases not matched to a gene: 5. The germline gives CDR1 MRHNA, CDR2 SNTAGT. DNA for the CDR3: TGTGCCAGCAGCCCGGGGGGGGTCGGGGCCAACGTCCTGACTTTC. The encoded protein is CASSPGGVGANVLTF.

J is TRBJ1-4 and V is TRBV4-1, with 7 bases that match TRBD1. J lost 1 base, V lost 6 bases, and 2 bases had no gene match. CDR3 length: 14 residues. Germline CDR1 reads MGHRA; CDR2 reads YSYEKL. The CDR3 bases are TGCGCCAGCAGAAGACAGGGAACTAATGAAAAACTGTTTTTT. It codes for CASRRQGTNEKLFF.

The rearrangement joins TRBV4-2 to TRBJ2-7; the D is unclear. The CDR3 runs 15 residues. The germline CDR1 and CDR2 sequences are LGHNA and YNFKEQ. Trimming stripped 0 bases from V and 2 bases from J, with 11 bases between. The CDR3 nucleotides are TGTGCCAGCAGCCAAGATTCTGGCGGAACCTACGAGCAGTACTTC. It yields the protein CASSQDSGGTYEQYF.

The chain uses TRBV2 and TRBJ1-5; tentatively, D is TRBD1 (6 bases). Deletions cut 6 bases from V and 3 bases from J, with 15 bases between. Germline V CDR1 and CDR2: SNHLY, FYNNEI. The length of the CDR3 is 15 residues. The CDR3 here is CASRAVGGLNQPQHF. As DNA, the CDR3 is TGTGCCAGCAGGGCCGTCGGGGGCCTCAATCAGCCCCAGCATTTT.

J is TRBJ1-2 and V is TRBV5-8, with D unclear. V lost 0 bases to trimming and J lost 10 bases, with 13 bases between them. Germline V lookup: CDR1 SGHTS, CDR2 YDEGEE. This CDR3 has 13 residues. The CDR3 DNA reads TGTGCCAGCAGCTTGGACGTTGGGTACGTCTACACCTTC. Its translation: CASSLDVGYVYTF.

This chain links TRBV7-6 with TRBJ2-7; a possible D gene is TRBD2 (5 bases). The CDR3 runs to 16 residues. In germline, CDR1 is SGHVS, CDR2 FNYEAQ. Trimming left V 1 base short and J 0 bases short, with 13 bases between. CDR3 sequence: CASSLEPASSSYEQYF. DNA of the CDR3: TGTGCCAGCAGCTTAGAACCGGCTAGCAGCTCCTACGAGCAGTACTTC.

The chain joins TRBV15 to TRBJ2-1; D possibly uses TRBD1 or TRBD2 (5 bases each). The CDR3 extends over 14 amino acids. Germline V gives CDR1 LNHNV, CDR2 YYDKDF (reference sequence). Trimming took off 8 bases at V and 4 bases at J, with 15 bases between the two ends. In DNA, the CDR3 is TGTGCCACCGATGAGGGAGAGGGGTACAATGAGCAGTTCTTC. Amino acids: CATDEGEGYNEQFF.

This rearrangement joins TRBV19 to TRBJ1-4, with D hard to call. Trimming stripped 1 base from V and 3 bases from J, with 18 bases between. Germline CDR1 is LNHDA and CDR2 is SQIVND (reference sequence). The CDR3 runs to 18 residues. The CDR3 nucleotides read TGTGCCAGTAGTATAGTACTTTCCCGGGAGGAGGCTAATGAAAAACTGTTTTTT. Its translation: CASSIVLSREEANEKLFF. The complete variable domain, with remaining parts taken from reference TRBV19 and TRBJ1-4, reads DGGITQSPKYLFRKEGQNVTLSCEQNLNHDAMYWYRQDPGQGLRLIYYSQIVNDFQKGDIAEGYSVSREKKESFPLTVTSAQKNPTAFYLCASSIVLSREEANEKLFFGSGTQLSVL.

The CDR3 DNA reads TGTGCCAGCAGCTCCCTGGTCGAGGCCACCACCCGGTATGGCTACACCTTC. Its protein product is CASSSLVEATTRYGYTF. V gene TRBV5-4 combines with J gene TRBJ1-2; D is unclear. The CDR3 is made up of 17 amino acids. V gave up 3 bases and J gave up 5 bases, with 23 bases separating them. Germline CDR1 SGHNT, CDR2 YYREEE (reference sequence).